This entry features one T cell receptor beta chain sequence. The data were obtained in a study of blood T cell repertoires in COVID-19. Study-level information: The study drew acute and convalescent COVID-19 samples from the United States, Italy and Spain. The analysed material was cDNA or gDNA that came from T cells, B-cell-depleted T cells, or PBMCs.

Germline CDR1 reads KGHDR; CDR2 reads SFDVKD. V was pared by 3 bases and J by 5 bases, with 12 bases of the junction left unmatched. The CDR3 length is 18 residues. Assay: immunoSEQ multiplex PCR; the TCRdb copy retains only in-frame clones and omits some. The sample lists roughly 350,000 clones; roughly 86% were seen once. The TCR was taken from a woman aged 25 to 39 with COVID-19, enrolled during active disease. The sequenced sample consisted of peripheral blood. The chain combines TRBV24-1 with TRBJ2-1; the match to TRBD2 covers 10 bases. CDR3 amino acids: CATSDGASGSPYNNEQFF. CDR3 coding DNA: TGTGCCACCAGTGATGGGGCTAGCGGGAGTCCTTACAACAATGAGCAGTTCTTC.